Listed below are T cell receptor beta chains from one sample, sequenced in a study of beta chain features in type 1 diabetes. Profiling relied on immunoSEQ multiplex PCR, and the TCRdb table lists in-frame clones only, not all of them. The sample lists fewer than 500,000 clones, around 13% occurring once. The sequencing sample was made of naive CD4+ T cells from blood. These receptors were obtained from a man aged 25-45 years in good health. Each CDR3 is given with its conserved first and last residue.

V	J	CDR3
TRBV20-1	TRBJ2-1	CSAIAYNEQFF
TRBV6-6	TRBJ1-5	CASSRQGVGSNQPQHF
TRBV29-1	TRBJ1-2	CSARDRANYGYTF
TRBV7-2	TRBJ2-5	CASRVDSTIETQYF
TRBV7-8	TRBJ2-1	CASSSRWLGNEQFF
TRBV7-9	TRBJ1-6	CASSAGLGNSPLHF
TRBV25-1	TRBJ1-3	CASSEGSGPGNTIYF
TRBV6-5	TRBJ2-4	CASSPQATKNIQYF
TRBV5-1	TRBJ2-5	CASSLNSGLPTETQYF
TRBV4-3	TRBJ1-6	CASSQVLAWGQGRSPLHF
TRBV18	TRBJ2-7	CASSPPRGQGGTYEQYF
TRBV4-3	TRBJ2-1	CASSQGGRTEQFF
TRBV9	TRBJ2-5	CASSPTVKETQYF
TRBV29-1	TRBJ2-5	CSVGQETQYF
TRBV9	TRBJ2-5	CASSVEAQETQYF
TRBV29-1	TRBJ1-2	CSVAGHQGTYGYTF
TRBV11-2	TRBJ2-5	CASAGGAAQETQYF
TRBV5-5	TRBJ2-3	CASSLVASTDTQYF
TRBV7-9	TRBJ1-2	CASAQRDGYTF
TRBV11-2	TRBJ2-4	CASSLDSWIQYF
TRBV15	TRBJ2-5	CATAPGGRAEETQYF
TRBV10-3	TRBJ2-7	CAISGASPNSYEQYF
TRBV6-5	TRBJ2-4	CASSFPGVQAKNIQYF
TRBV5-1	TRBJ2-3	CASSLAGLSTDTQYF
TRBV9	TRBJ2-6	CASSDPLSGANVLTF
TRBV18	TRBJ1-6	CASSSTFTPGSGSPLHF
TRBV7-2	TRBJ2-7	CASMPGQAIEQYF
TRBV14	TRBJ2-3	CASSQVGRTDTQYF
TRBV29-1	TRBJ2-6	CSVGGRAPGQGDWSGANVLTF